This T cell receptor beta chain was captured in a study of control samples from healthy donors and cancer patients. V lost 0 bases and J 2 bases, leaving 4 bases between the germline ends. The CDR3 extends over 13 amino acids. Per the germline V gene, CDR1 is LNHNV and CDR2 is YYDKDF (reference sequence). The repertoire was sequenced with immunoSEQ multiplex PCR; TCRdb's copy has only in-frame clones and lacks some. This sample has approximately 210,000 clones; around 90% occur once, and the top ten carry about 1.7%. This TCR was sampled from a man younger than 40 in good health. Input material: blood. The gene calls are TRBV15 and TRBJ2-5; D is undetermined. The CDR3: CATSRDYQETQYF. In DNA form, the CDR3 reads TGTGCCACCAGCAGAGATTATCAAGAGACCCAGTACTTC.